The rows below give T cell receptor beta chains drawn from one sample of a study of cytomegalovirus exposure and HLA in healthy donors. The data were produced by immunoSEQ multiplex PCR, yet TCRdb's version contains in-frame clones alone and is incomplete. This sample has 150,000 to 200,000 clones, with 79% found just once. Sequencing was done on a sample of PBMCs. All receptors come from a man in his forties or fifties in good health and CMV-seronegative. The CDR3 runs from the conserved cysteine through the conserved F or W. The D gene is left open where the match is weak.

TRBD1	TRBV28	TRBJ2-5	CASRTGDRGWETQYF
TRBD2	TRBV29-1	TRBJ2-2	CSAYSGSSRTGELFF
TRBD2	TRBV7-6	TRBJ2-3	CASSLTGLAVTDTQYF
TRBD2	TRBV30	TRBJ2-3	CAWGRGGDTQYF
NA	TRBV5-1	TRBJ1-1	CASSLGTYLNTEAFF
TRBD1	TRBV6-5	TRBJ1-1	CASSLGGVRTEAFF
NA	TRBV7-9	TRBJ2-1	CASSLMAGGNNEQFF
TRBD2	TRBV11-1	TRBJ2-2	CASSRSSGSPTGELFF
TRBD2	TRBV10-3	TRBJ2-1	CAISEMTGLAVGNEQFF
NA	TRBV6-1	TRBJ1-1	CASSVPGGSRAFF
NA	TRBV28	TRBJ1-3	CASRSRTSGNTIYF
NA	TRBV2	TRBJ1-3	CASSTQGNTIYF
NA	TRBV2	TRBJ2-7	CASLRVSPYEQYF
TRBD2	TRBV6-1	TRBJ2-3	CASSEGAGSADTQYF
TRBD1	TRBV5-1	TRBJ1-2	CASSLGPGQGDYGYTF
TRBD2	TRBV5-1	NA	CASSRTSGTPYEQYF
NA	TRBV5-4	TRBJ1-1	CASSLAAGDGEAFF
NA	TRBV6-1	TRBJ1-4	CASSEAGGEKLFF
NA	TRBV2	NA	CASSEGWWSDDSYEQYF
NA	TRBV2	TRBJ1-1	CASSVDSIGAEAFF
NA	TRBV6-5	TRBJ2-1	CASSYYRGFSYNEQFF
TRBD2	TRBV11-3	TRBJ2-1	CASSLRAGGVPEQFF